The rows below give T cell receptor beta chains drawn from one sample of a study of T-cell reconstitution after alpha-beta-depleted transplantation in children. TCRdb re-called the PCR reads through MiXCR, storing one row per CDR3 protein. This sample has 200,000 to 250,000 distinct CDR3 sequences, with around 9.9% found just once. The sequencing here drew on PBMCs, taken before TCRalphabeta/CD19-depleted stem cell transplant. The source of these receptors is a child in the first two years of life with acute myeloid leukemia, due to receive a stem cell transplant. Both conserved end residues are part of each CDR3.

CASSIGDSQETQYF	TRBV12-3/TRBV12-4	TRBJ2-5
CAIQGEDNEKLFF	TRBV10-3	TRBJ1-4
CASSSRSNAGTQYF	TRBV12-3/TRBV12-4	TRBJ2-3
CASSLDRGDYEQYF	TRBV6-5	TRBJ2-7
CASSLRSAGGPNEQFF	TRBV12-3/TRBV12-4	TRBJ2-1
CSVGLAGYNEQFF	TRBV29-1	TRBJ2-1
CASSVDLAREQYF	TRBV9	TRBJ2-7
CASVAGVPYNEQFF	TRBV7-8	TRBJ2-1
CASSLWGRATDTQYF	TRBV7-9	TRBJ2-3
CASSSGVLAATNEQFF	TRBV7-8	TRBJ2-1
CSARQRNPGTSESTDTQYF	TRBV20-1	TRBJ2-3
CASSLDANVYNSPLHF	TRBV5-1	TRBJ1-6
CAISPMRVDTQYF	TRBV28	TRBJ2-3
CATSDPGQGSGETQYF	TRBV24-1	TRBJ2-5
CASSLEGVNTGELFF	TRBV11-2	TRBJ2-2
CSAHPGTSGTYNEQFF	TRBV20-1	TRBJ2-1
CASSPGQNQPQHF	TRBV12-3/TRBV12-4	TRBJ1-5
CSAWTSGGAKNIQYF	TRBV20-1	TRBJ2-4
CASSHRTGVGYTF	TRBV7-9	TRBJ1-2
CASSLDGTGTDTQYF	TRBV7-9	TRBJ2-3
CCAPPLGSGVPYEQYF	TRBV20-1	TRBJ2-7
CASAVPLNPDEQFF	TRBV5-1	TRBJ2-1
CASSPPMGELRYNEQFF	TRBV18	TRBJ2-1
CASSSDRGGAEAFF	TRBV5-6	TRBJ1-1
CASRQPGLASAETQYF	TRBV11-2	TRBJ2-5
CASRSSGIAKNIQYF	TRBV7-7	TRBJ2-4
CASSLELVPRELFF	TRBV27	TRBJ2-2
CASHGAATTGSGANVLTF	TRBV11-2	TRBJ2-6
CASSFRDYSNQPQHF	TRBV19	TRBJ1-5
CASSPGHTINEKLFF	TRBV12-3/TRBV12-4	TRBJ1-4
CSASRTGVAYEQYF	TRBV20-1	TRBJ2-7
CASSISGTSGGYEQYF	TRBV19	TRBJ2-7
CASSEYKPNTEAFF	TRBV7-2	TRBJ1-1
CASSLLGSGEQFF	TRBV7-2	TRBJ2-1
CSAYGTSTDTQYF	TRBV20-1	TRBJ2-3
CASSSPDGAFGYGYTF	TRBV7-9	TRBJ1-2
CASWELNEQYF	TRBV2	TRBJ2-7
CASSLGAVTEAFF	TRBV12-3/TRBV12-4	TRBJ1-1
CASILLANSREQYF	TRBV2	TRBJ2-7
CASSLDLMPNYGYTF	TRBV5-1	TRBJ1-2
CASSLLAGITDTQYF	TRBV2	TRBJ2-3
CSAGAGLVTDTQYF	TRBV20-1	TRBJ2-3
CSAQGRQPQHF	TRBV20-1	TRBJ1-5
CASSKVRDSYTEAFF	TRBV21-1	TRBJ1-1
CASSHGGGTYEQYF	TRBV3-1	TRBJ2-7
CASRSTSGGAYEQFF	TRBV6-4	TRBJ2-1
CASSLYGDWGANVLTF	TRBV6-1	TRBJ2-6
CASSLGTAKGELFF	TRBV12-3/TRBV12-4	TRBJ2-2
CSAKLAGATDTQYF	TRBV20-1	TRBJ2-3
CASSEVGASTDTQYF	TRBV2	TRBJ2-3
CASSSEWRRGELFF	TRBV5-1	TRBJ2-2
CAISDGAGPAEQFF	TRBV10-3	TRBJ2-1